Presented here are 11 T cell receptor beta chains from one specimen sequenced in a study of CD8 T cells in ankylosing spondylitis. MiXCR was run by TCRdb on the 5' RACE reads, yielding one entry per CDR3 protein. This sample has roughly 250,000 distinct CDR3 sequences, with approximately 9% found just once. Material for sequencing was blood, either unsorted or a sorted T cell fraction (not recorded which). Receptor source: a male donor with ankylosing spondylitis or in good health (not recorded which).

The chain recombines TRBV30 with TRBJ2-1; TRBD2 agrees at 9 bases. Losses at the gene ends were 4 bases for V and 6 bases for J; bases not matched to a gene: 7. CDR3 length: 14 residues. Germline CDR1 reads GTSNPN; CDR2 reads SVGIG (reference sequence). The CDR3 here is CAWTKRGDINEQFF. In DNA, the CDR3 is TGTGCCTGGACCAAGCGGGGGGACATCAATGAGCAGTTCTTC.

Ten or more counts support this clonotype. This chain uses TRBV29-1 with TRBJ2-7; the D gene is possibly TRBD1 (5 bases). In germline, CDR1 is SQVTM, CDR2 ANQGSEA. Trimming cost V 3 bases and J 0 bases, with 9 bases left between them. The CDR3 is made up of 13 amino acids. CDR3 region: CSVERQYSYEQYF. In nucleotides, the CDR3 is TGCAGCGTTGAGAGACAGTACTCCTACGAGCAGTACTTC.

This clonotype was picked up many times. The chain uses TRBV4-3 and TRBJ1-4, with D perhaps matching TRBD1 (6 bases). The CDR3 loop spans 16 amino acids. Germline V gives CDR1 LGHNA, CDR2 YSLEER. Trimming took off 0 bases at V and 8 bases at J, with 16 bases between the two ends. CDR3 region: CASSQDRVQGREKLFF. DNA for the CDR3: TGCGCCAGCAGCCAAGACAGGGTTCAGGGGAGGGAAAAACTGTTTTTT.

This clonotype was observed many times. This chain uses TRBV20-1 with TRBJ2-5; D assignment may be TRBD1 or TRBD2 (5 bases each). The CDR3 spans 14 residues. The V end was cut by 1 base, the J end by 3 bases, with 12 bases between. The germline V gene has CDR1 DFQATT and CDR2 SNEGSKA (reference sequence). This chain's CDR3 is CSARGWDRKETQYF. The CDR3 DNA sequence: TGCAGTGCTAGAGGCTGGGACCGGAAAGAGACCCAGTACTTC.

The chain links TRBV28 to TRBJ2-7, with D tentatively TRBD1 or TRBD2 (5 bases each). Between the trimmed V and J ends, which lost 3 bases and 2 bases, there was a span of 11 bases. Per germline, CDR1 MDHEN and CDR2 SYDVKM. There are 14 residues in the CDR3. This CDR3 reads CASSFRDGPYEQYF. CDR3 in DNA: TGTGCCAGCAGTTTCCGGGACGGTCCCTACGAGCAGTACTTC.

This clonotype came up a few times. The chain uses TRBV10-3 and TRBJ2-1; D remains ambiguous. Germline loops: CDR1 ENHRY, CDR2 SYGVKD. This CDR3 is built from 15 residues. The V end was cut by 11 bases, the J end by 4 bases, with 21 bases between. Here the CDR3 reads CAPKFLTGVYNEQFF. CDR3 DNA: TGTGCCCCAAAGTTCTTGACCGGAGTTTACAATGAGCAGTTCTTC.

The sample holds many counts of this clonotype. The chain links TRBV4-1 to TRBJ1-5; D is ambiguous. The CDR3 extends over 17 amino acids. Trimming left V 2 bases short and J 1 base short, with 15 bases between. Germline values: CDR1 MGHRA, CDR2 YSYEKL. CDR3 DNA sequence: TGCGCCAGCAGCCAACGCCAGGCGTCAAGGAGCAATCAGCCCCAGCATTTT. It specifies CASSQRQASRSNQPQHF.

The table lists this clonotype with many counts. The V and J genes are TRBV20-1 and TRBJ2-1; D remains ambiguous. The germline V and J ends were trimmed by 3 bases and 5 bases, with 14 bases remaining between them. Germline V lookup: CDR1 DFQATT, CDR2 SNEGSKA (reference sequence). The CDR3 is 14 residues long. In nucleotides, the CDR3 is TGCAGTGCTAGGGGGTACCAGGAAAACAATGAGCAGTTCTTC. As protein: CSARGYQENNEQFF.

In the case of this clonotype: One end of the junction varies from germline; a read error may be responsible. The CDR3: CASSSGQGQRQFF. CDR3 nucleotide sequence: TGTGCCAGCAGCTCGGGTCAGGGGCAAAGGCAGTTTTTT. This chain links TRBV7-2 with TRBJ2-3; tentatively, D is TRBD1 (6 bases). Germline CDR1 SGHTA, CDR2 FQGNSA. This CDR3 is built from 13 residues.

This clonotype turned up a few times. This chain links TRBV4-1 with TRBJ1-1; D is undetermined. Germline V lookup: CDR1 MGHRA, CDR2 YSYEKL. CDR3 length equals 15 residues. V was trimmed by 1 base and J by 4 bases, leaving 13 bases between them. The CDR3 nucleotides are TGCGCCAGCAGCCAAGCCGGGTTGGGGAGCACTGAAGCTTTCTTT. It encodes CASSQAGLGSTEAFF.

As for this clonotype: A much larger clone is a single base away; this may be a read error. The CDR3 loop reads CASGLQEAQTEAFF. Here the CDR3 DNA reads TGTGCCAGCGGATTGCAGGAGGCGCAAACTGAAGCTTTCTTT. The chain joins TRBV14 to TRBJ1-1; no clear D gene. CDR1 and CDR2 from the germline V gene are SGHDN and FVKESK. The CDR3 is 14 residues long. Trimming left V 8 bases short and J 5 bases short, with 18 bases between.